A selection of T cell receptor beta chains follows, all from one sample in a study of regulatory T cells in long-lasting Graves disease. Each CDR3 protein gets one entry after TCRdb re-called the multiplex PCR reads with MiXCR. Among 310,000 or so distinct CDR3 sequences, about 19% were seen once, and the ten largest hold less than 35%. Here the sequenced sample was peripheral blood mononuclear cells (PBMCs), taken when the disease was refractory, from a patient treated with antithyroid drugs. These receptors were collected from a female donor with Graves disease. The CDR3 runs from the conserved cysteine through the conserved F or W. D genes are given only for firm matches. The size field is filled for only some rows; it gives once, few, many or a size class.

abundance: few; j_gene: TRBJ1-2; len: 15; d_gene: NA; v_gene: TRBV18; CDR3nt: TGTGCCAGCTCCCTAACCCAGACCAGGGTAGAAGGCTACACCTTC; CDR3aa: CASSLTQTRVEGYTF
abundance: NA; j_gene: TRBJ2-1; len: 17; d_gene: TRBD2; v_gene: TRBV6-1; CDR3nt: TGTGCCAGCGGCCAAGTGGCGACTAGCGTTTCCTACAATGAGCAGTTCTTC; CDR3aa: CASGQVATSVSYNEQFF
abundance: many; j_gene: TRBJ2-5; len: 16; d_gene: TRBD2; v_gene: TRBV7-3; CDR3nt: TGCGCCAGCAGCTTCGGCAGCGGGAGGGCCGGAGAGACCCAGTACTTC; CDR3aa: CASSFGSGRAGETQYF
abundance: many; j_gene: TRBJ1-4; len: 16; d_gene: NA; v_gene: TRBV7-2; CDR3nt: TGTGCCAGCAGCTTATCACCGGGACGGAAGAATGAAAAACTGTTTTTT; CDR3aa: CASSLSPGRKNEKLFF
abundance: NA; j_gene: TRBJ1-2; len: 13; d_gene: NA; v_gene: TRBV30; CDR3nt: TGTGCCTGGAGACCTTGGACGGTTTATGGCTACACCTTC; CDR3aa: CAWRPWTVYGYTF
abundance: many; j_gene: TRBJ2-5; len: 12; d_gene: NA; v_gene: TRBV2; CDR3nt: TGTGCCAGCAGGGAAGTAGGAGAGACCCAGTACTTC; CDR3aa: CASREVGETQYF
abundance: NA; j_gene: TRBJ1-1; len: 15; d_gene: TRBD1; v_gene: TRBV28; CDR3nt: TGTGCCAGCACCACGCCGGGACAGGGTCGAACTGAAGCTTTCTTT; CDR3aa: CASTTPGQGRTEAFF
abundance: few; j_gene: TRBJ1-1; len: 13; d_gene: NA; v_gene: TRBV7-3; CDR3nt: TGTGCCAGCAGCTTAGCAGGTACGGGTGAAGCTTTCTTT; CDR3aa: CASSLAGTGEAFF
abundance: once; j_gene: TRBJ1-6; len: 13; d_gene: NA; v_gene: TRBV30; CDR3nt: TGTGCCTGGAGGCCCGAGGGCAATTCACCCCTCCACTTT; CDR3aa: CAWRPEGNSPLHF
abundance: NA; j_gene: TRBJ2-5; len: 15; d_gene: NA; v_gene: TRBV27; CDR3nt: TGTGCCAGCAGTTTATTCGGCGGCACTCAAGAGACCCAGTACTTC; CDR3aa: CASSLFGGTQETQYF